A selection of T cell receptor beta chains follows, all from one sample in a study of PD-1 blockade in classical Hodgkin lymphoma. Sequencing used immunoSEQ multiplex PCR; TCRdb keeps in-frame clones, though not all of them. The sample contains 40,000 to 65,000 clones, 86% of which appear only once. The sequenced sample was peripheral blood mononuclear cells (PBMCs), obtained before the fourth cycle of nivolumab. Receptors were obtained from a human donor with classical Hodgkin lymphoma. Each CDR3 is given with its conserved first and last residue. The order of the fields is J gene, V gene, D gene, clone size, CDR3 DNA, CDR3 protein. D genes are given only for firm matches. Where a row states a size, it is once, few, many or the class of an expanded clone; other rows omit it.

>TRBJ2-3|TRBV11-2|TRBD2|-
TGTGCCAGCAGCCCTTGGACTAGCGGGAGCACAGATACGCAGTATTTT
CASSPWTSGSTDTQYF
>TRBJ1-1|TRBV5-1|-|-
TGCGCCAGCAGCATGAGGGGTAGGGCCCCGATGAACACTGAAGCTTTCTTT
CASSMRGRAPMNTEAFF
>TRBJ1-6|TRBV6-1|TRBD1|-
TGTGCCAGCAGTGAACTTTTACAGGGGAATTCACCCCTCCACTTT
CASSELLQGNSPLHF
>TRBJ1-1|TRBV10-1|-|-
TGCGCCAGCAGTGTAAAGGGGAACACTGAAGCTTTCTTT
CASSVKGNTEAFF
>TRBJ2-2|TRBV27|TRBD2|-
TGTGCCAGCAGTTTAGGGACTAGCGGTCGGGGGGAGCTGTTTTTT
CASSLGTSGRGELFF
>TRBJ2-5|TRBV15|-|-
TGTGCCACCAGCAGAGATCTAGCTCGAGAGACCCAGTACTTC
CATSRDLARETQYF
>TRBJ2-7|TRBV9|-|-
TGTGCCAGCAGCCCAACTAGTAGCTCCTACGAGCAGTACTTC
CASSPTSSSYEQYF
>TRBJ2-1|TRBV1|-|-
TGCACCAGCAGCCAAGTGGGGAGAGGGAGGGATGAGCAGTTCTTC
CTSSQVGRGRDEQFF
>TRBJ2-1|TRBV6-5|TRBD2|-
TGTGCCAGCAGTTACTCTAGCGGGGGGGTTGAAGAGCAGTTCTTC
CASSYSSGGVEEQFF
>TRBJ2-7|TRBV18|-|-
TGTGCCAGCTCACCACGTGGGCAGGGCTACGAGCAGTACTTC
CASSPRGQGYEQYF
>TRBJ2-1|TRBV6-1|TRBD2|-
TGTGCCAGCGGACTAGCGGTCTACAATGAGCAGTTCTTC
CASGLAVYNEQFF
>TRBJ2-7|TRBV5-3|TRBD2|-
TGTGCCAGAAGAGTTACAGCGGGATACGAGCAGTACTTC
CARRVTAGYEQYF
>TRBJ2-5|TRBV18|TRBD1|-
TGTGCCAGCTCACCAGGGGACAGGGGGGAGACCCAGTACTTC
CASSPGDRGETQYF
>TRBJ2-7|TRBV2|-|-
TGTGCCAGCAGTGAAGGGGGAAGGGAGCAGTACTTC
CASSEGGREQYF
>TRBJ2-1|TRBV29-1|-|-
TGCAGCGCCGGGCCCCTCGGGGTGGAGCAGTTCTTC
CSAGPLGVEQFF
>TRBJ2-5|TRBV6-1|-|medium-sized
TGTGCCAGCAGTGAAGAAACAGGGCGACAAGAGACCCAGTACTTC
CASSEETGRQETQYF
>TRBJ2-1|TRBV28|TRBD2|once
TGTGCCAGCAGTTTACTAGCGGCTAGGGCAGCTGAGCAGTTCTTC
CASSLLAARAAEQFF
>TRBJ2-3|TRBV27|-|few
TGTGCCAGCAGCCGGATAACTTTAGATAGCACAGATACGCAGTATTTT
CASSRITLDSTDTQYF
>TRBJ1-1|TRBV6-6|TRBD1|-
TGTGCCAGCAGCAGACAGGGGACAGGGGAGCCAGCTTTCTTT
CASSRQGTGEPAFF
>TRBJ1-5|TRBV10-1|-|-
TGCGCCAGCAAGGGCTGGGGACAAGATCAGCCCCAGCATTTT
CASKGWGQDQPQHF